The clone carrying this T cell receptor beta chain was counted only a few times. As for time point: patch test 3, about 24 weeks after DPC sensitization. As for treatment: therapeutic diphenylcyclopropenone sensitization with weekly scalp DPC. This sample is drawn from a study of human T cells and chemical hapten exposure. Study-wide context: Sensitization applied 2% DPC to about 2 cm by about 2 cm of upper inner arm skin. Diphenylcyclopropenone was applied weekly to patients' scalps across the roughly 23-week study. DPC 0.01% went on the upper back by patch test, with reading at 6 days.

The CDR3 sequence is 11 residues long. With 6 bases removed from V and 9 bases from J, the gap between germline ends came to 9 bases. The V gene's germline CDR1 is SNHLY and CDR2 FYNNEI. Individual cDNA molecules in this library carried unique molecular identifiers. TCRdb reanalysed the RACE reads using MiXCR and keeps one entry per CDR3 protein. Of some 91,000 distinct CDR3 sequences listed, 27% are singletons. This material consisted of whole blood, taken in connection with sensitization to the hapten diphenylcyclopropenone (DPC). V is TRBV2 and J is TRBJ2-1; the D is unclear. This receptor was taken from a man aged 40-50 years with alopecia areata. Some clones in this sample may be carry-over from other donors' samples. CDR3 in amino acids: CASRAGSEQFF. DNA of the CDR3: TGTGCCAGCAGGGCTGGTAGTGAGCAGTTCTTC.